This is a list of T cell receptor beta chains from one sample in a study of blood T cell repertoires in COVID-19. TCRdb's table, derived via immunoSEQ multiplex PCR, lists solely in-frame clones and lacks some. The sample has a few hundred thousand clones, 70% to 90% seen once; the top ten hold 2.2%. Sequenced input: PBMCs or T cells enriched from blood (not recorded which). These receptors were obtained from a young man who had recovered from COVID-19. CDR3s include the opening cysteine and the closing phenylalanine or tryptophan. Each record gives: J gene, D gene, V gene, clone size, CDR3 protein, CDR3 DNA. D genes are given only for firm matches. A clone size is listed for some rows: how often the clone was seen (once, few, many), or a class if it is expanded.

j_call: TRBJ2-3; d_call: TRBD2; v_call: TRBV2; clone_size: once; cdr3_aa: CATFRAGGPPDTQYF; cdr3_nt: TGTGCCACCTTCAGAGCGGGGGGGCCCCCAGATACGCAGTATTTT
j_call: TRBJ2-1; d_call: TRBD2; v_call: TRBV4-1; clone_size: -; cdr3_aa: CASSLAGTSYNEQFF; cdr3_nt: TGCGCCAGCAGCTTGGCCGGGACTAGCTACAATGAGCAGTTCTTC
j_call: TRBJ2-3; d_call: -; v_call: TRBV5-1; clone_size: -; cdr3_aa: CASSPRSQNTQYF; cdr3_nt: TGCGCCAGCAGTCCCCGTAGCCAAAATACGCAGTATTTT
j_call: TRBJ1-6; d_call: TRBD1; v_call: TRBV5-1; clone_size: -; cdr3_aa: CASSRQSRDRYNSPLHF; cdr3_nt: TGCGCCAGCAGCCGACAAAGTCGGGACAGGTATAATTCACCCCTCCACTTT
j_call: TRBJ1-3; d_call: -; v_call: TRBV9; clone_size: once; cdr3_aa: CASSVGRAGNTIYF; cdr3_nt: TGTGCCAGCAGCGTAGGTCGGGCTGGAAACACCATATATTTT
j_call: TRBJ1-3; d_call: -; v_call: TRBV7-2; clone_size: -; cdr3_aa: CASSSGGQLTLYF; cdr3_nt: TGTGCCAGCAGTTCGGGGGGGCAGCTAACTTTATATTTT
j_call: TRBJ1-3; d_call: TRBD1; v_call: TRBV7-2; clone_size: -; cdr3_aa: CASSQTGTGNTIYF; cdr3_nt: TGTGCCAGCAGTCAGACAGGGACTGGAAACACCATATATTTT
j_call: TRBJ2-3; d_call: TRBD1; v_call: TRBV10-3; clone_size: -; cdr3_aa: CAIRGTGGSDTQYF; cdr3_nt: TGTGCCATCAGGGGGACAGGGGGCTCAGATACGCAGTATTTT
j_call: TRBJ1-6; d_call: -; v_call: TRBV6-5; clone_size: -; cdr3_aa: CASSYTSGAQNSPLHF; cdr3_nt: TGTGCCAGCAGTTACACTTCTGGGGCGCAGAATTCACCCCTCCACTTT
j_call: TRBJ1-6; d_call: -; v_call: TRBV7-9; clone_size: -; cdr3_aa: CASSSRSSYNSPLHF; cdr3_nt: TGTGCCAGCAGCTCCCGGAGCTCCTATAATTCACCCCTCCACTTT
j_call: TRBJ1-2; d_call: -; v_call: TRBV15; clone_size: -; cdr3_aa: CATRMEGTYGYTF; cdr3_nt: TGTGCCACCAGAATGGAGGGGACCTATGGCTACACCTTC
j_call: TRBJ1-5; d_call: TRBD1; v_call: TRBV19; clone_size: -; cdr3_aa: CASSTSGTGGYQPQHF; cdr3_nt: TGTGCCAGTAGTACCTCCGGGACAGGGGGATATCAGCCCCAGCATTTT
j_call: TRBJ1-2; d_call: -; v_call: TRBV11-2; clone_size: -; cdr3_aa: CASSHPGYRGYTF; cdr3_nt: TGTGCCAGCAGCCATCCGGGCTACAGGGGCTACACCTTC
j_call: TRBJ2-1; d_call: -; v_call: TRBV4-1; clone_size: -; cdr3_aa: CASSQADFLGEQFF; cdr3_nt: TGCGCCAGCAGCCAAGCCGACTTTTTGGGTGAGCAGTTCTTC
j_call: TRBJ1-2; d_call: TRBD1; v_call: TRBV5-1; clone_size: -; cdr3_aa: CASSLDGTEIYGYTF; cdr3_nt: TGCGCCAGCAGCTTGGACGGGACAGAAATATATGGCTACACCTTC
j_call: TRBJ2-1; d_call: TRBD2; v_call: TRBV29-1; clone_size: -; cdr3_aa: CSVVQRDLLDEQFF; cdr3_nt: TGCAGCGTTGTCCAGCGGGACCTCCTCGATGAGCAGTTCTTC
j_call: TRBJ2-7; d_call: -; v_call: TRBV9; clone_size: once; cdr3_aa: CASSVGGLSYEQYF; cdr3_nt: TGTGCCAGCAGCGTAGGGGGCCTTAGTTACGAGCAGTACTTC
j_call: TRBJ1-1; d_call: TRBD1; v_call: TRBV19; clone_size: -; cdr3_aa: CASSIAQGDTEAFF; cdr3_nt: TGTGCCAGTAGTATAGCCCAGGGGGACACTGAAGCTTTCTTT
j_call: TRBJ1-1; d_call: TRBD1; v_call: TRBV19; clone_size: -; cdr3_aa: CASSKVQGALGTEAFF; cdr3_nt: TGTGCCAGTAGTAAGGTTCAGGGGGCGCTGGGCACTGAAGCTTTCTTT
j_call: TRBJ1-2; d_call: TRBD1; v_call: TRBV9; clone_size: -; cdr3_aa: CASSLRTGEDYGYTF; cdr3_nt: TGTGCCAGCAGCCTTCGGACAGGGGAGGACTATGGCTACACCTTC
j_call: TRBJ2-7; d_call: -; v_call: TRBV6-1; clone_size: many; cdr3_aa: CASSEYEDSSYEQYF; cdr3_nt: TGTGCCAGCAGTGAATATGAAGACAGCTCCTACGAGCAGTACTTC
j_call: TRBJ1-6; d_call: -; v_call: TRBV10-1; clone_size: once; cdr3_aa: CASSSGHSPLHF; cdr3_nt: TGCGCCAGCAGTTCAGGCCATTCACCCCTCCACTTT
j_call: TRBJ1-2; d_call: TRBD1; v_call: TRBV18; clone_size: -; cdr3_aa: CASSPPRQGVSYGYTF; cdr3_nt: TGTGCCAGCTCACCACCCCGACAGGGAGTAAGCTATGGCTACACCTTC
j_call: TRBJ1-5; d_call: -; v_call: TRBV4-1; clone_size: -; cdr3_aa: CASSRGIMGNQPQHF; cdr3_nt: TGCGCCAGCAGCCGCGGGATTATGGGCAATCAGCCCCAGCATTTT
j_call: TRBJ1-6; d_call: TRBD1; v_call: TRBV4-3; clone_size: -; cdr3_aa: CASSQKDRGSSYNSPLHF; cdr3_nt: TGCGCCAGCAGCCAAAAGGACAGGGGGAGCTCCTATAATTCACCCCTCCACTTT
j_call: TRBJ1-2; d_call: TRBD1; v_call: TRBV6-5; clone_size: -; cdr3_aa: CASRQGDRGYGYTF; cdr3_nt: TGTGCCAGCAGGCAGGGGGACAGGGGCTATGGCTACACCTTC
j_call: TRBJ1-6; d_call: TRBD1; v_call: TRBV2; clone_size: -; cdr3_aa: CASSDMTGWRVGDDNSPLHF; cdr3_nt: TGTGCCAGCAGTGACATGACAGGGTGGAGGGTGGGGGATGATAATTCACCCCTCCACTTT